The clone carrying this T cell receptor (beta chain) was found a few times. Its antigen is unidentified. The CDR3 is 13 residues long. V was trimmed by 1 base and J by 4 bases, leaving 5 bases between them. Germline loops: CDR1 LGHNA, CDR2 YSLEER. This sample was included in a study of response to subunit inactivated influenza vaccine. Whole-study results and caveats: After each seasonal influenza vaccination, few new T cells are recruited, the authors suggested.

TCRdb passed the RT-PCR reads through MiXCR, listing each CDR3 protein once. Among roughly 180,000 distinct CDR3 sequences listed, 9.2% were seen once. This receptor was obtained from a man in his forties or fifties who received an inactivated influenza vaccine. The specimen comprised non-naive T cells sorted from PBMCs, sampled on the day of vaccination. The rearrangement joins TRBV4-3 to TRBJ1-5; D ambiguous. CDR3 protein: CASSQGDNQPQHF. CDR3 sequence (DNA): TGCGCCAGCAGCCAAGGGGATAATCAGCCCCAGCATTTT.